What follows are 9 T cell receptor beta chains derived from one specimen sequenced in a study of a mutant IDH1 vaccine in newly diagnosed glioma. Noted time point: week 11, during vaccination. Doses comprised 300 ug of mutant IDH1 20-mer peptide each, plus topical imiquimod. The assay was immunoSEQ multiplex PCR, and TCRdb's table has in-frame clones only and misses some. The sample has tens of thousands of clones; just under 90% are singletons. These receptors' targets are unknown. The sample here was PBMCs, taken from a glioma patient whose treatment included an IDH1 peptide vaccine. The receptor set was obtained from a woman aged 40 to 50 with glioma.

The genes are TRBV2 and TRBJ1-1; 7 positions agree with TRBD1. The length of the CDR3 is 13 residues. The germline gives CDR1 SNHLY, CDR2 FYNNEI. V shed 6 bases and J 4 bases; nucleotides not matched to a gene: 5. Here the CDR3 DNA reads TGTGCCAGCAGCGGACAGGCCACCACTGAAGCTTTCTTT. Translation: CASSGQATTEAFF.

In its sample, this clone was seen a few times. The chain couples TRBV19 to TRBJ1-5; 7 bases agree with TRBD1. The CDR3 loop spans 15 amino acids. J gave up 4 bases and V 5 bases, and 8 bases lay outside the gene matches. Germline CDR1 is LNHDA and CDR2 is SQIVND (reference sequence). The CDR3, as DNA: TGTGCCAGTAGTTCCGCCGGGACAGCTAATCAGCCCCAGCATTTT. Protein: CASSSAGTANQPQHF.

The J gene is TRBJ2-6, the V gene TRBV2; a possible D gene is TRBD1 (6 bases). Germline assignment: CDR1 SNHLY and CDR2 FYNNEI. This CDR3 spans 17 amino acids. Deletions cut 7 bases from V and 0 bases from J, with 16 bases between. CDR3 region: CASTGQRIPSGANVLTF. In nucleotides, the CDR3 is TGTGCCAGCACAGGACAGCGGATCCCCTCTGGGGCCAACGTCCTGACTTTC.

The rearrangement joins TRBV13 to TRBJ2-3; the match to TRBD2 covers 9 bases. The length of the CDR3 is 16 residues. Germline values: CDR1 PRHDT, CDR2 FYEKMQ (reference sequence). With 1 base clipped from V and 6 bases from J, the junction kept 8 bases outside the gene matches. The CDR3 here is CASSLVSRGGHDTQYF. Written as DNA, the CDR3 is TGTGCCAGCAGCTTAGTATCGCGGGGGGGCCATGATACGCAGTATTTT.

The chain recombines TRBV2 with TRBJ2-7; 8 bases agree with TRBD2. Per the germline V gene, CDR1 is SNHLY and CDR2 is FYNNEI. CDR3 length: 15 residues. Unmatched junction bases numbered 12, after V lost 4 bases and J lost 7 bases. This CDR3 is CASSGIGRASAEQYF. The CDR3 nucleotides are TGTGCCAGCAGTGGAATCGGGAGGGCCTCGGCTGAGCAGTACTTC.

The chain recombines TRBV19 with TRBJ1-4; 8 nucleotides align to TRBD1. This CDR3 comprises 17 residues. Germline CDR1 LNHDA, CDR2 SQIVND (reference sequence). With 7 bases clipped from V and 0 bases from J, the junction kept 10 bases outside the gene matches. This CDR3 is CASILPGQEATNEKLFF. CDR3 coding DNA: TGTGCCAGTATTCTACCGGGACAGGAAGCAACTAATGAAAAACTGTTTTTT.

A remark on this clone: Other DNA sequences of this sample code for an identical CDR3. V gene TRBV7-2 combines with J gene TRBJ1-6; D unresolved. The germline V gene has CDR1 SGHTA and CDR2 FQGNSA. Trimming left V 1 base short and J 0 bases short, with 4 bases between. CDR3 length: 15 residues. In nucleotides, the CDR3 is TGTGCCAGCAGCTTAGGGAGCTCCTATAATTCACCCCTCCACTTT. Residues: CASSLGSSYNSPLHF.

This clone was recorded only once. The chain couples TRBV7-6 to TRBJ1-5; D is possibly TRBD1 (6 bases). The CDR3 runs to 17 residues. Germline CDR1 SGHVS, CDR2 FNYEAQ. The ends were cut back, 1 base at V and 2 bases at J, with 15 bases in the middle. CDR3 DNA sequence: TGTGCCAGCAGCTTAGGCGCGCGGGCAGGGGGCAATCAGCCCCAGCATTTT. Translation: CASSLGARAGGNQPQHF.

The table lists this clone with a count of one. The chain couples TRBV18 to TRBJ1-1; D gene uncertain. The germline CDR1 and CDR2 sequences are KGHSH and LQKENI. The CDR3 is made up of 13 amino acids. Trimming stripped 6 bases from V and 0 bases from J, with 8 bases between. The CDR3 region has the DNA TGTGCCAGCTCGGTAGACGTGAACACTGAAGCTTTCTTT. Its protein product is CASSVDVNTEAFF.